In its sample, the clone carrying this TCR beta chain was seen once. The antigen remains undetermined. The data were obtained in a study of vaccination and CD4 T cells after COVID-19. Study conclusions and caveats: The median number of SARS-CoV-2-reactive clonotypes increased from about 20 to 38, a change that did not reach significance.

Germline-derived CDR1 and CDR2 are SGHDT and YYEEEE. CDR3 length: 13 amino acids. The V gene end was trimmed by 8 bases and the J gene end by 9 bases; junction bases not matched to a gene: 12. Treatment specified: approximately nine-day PBMC culture with coronavirus spike peptide pools or control peptides (ViraFEST assay). Researchers used the Oncomine TCR Beta short-read assay to sequence DNA from cultured CD4+ T cells. DNA came from CD4+ T cells after culture. A single record per CDR3 protein comes from TCRdb applying MiXCR to the PCR reads. Counted here are 8,000 to 10,000 distinct CDR3 sequences, roughly 61% occurring once; the ten biggest clones make up 20% to 30%.

This clonotype was obtained from a human donor who had recovered from COVID-19. What was sequenced was CD4+ T cells from blood, cultured in vitro. The chain uses TRBV5-6 and TRBJ2-7, with TRBD1 identical over 9 bases. CDR3 protein: CASSPGQGIVQYF. The CDR3 DNA follows: TGTGCCAGTTCACCGGGACAGGGTATTGTGCAGTACTTC.